This entry lists 22 T cell receptor beta chains sequenced from one sample in a study of T cell clones after liver transplantation. Produced via immunoSEQ multiplex PCR; TCRdb's table is partial and in-frame only. Altogether roughly 100,000 clones are present, 80% to 90% being singletons, with the ten largest covering approximately 3%. Sequences were derived from CD4+ T cells from blood, sampled 47 months after liver transplant. These receptor sequences come from a human patient who received a liver transplant. A share of the T cells may be of graft donor origin.

The chain combines TRBV7-2 with TRBJ2-3, with 9 positions matching TRBD2. The CDR3 loop spans 14 amino acids. CDR1 and CDR2 from the germline V gene are SGHTA and FQGNSA. J was trimmed by 7 bases and V by 5 bases; bases with no gene match: 7. The CDR3 DNA reads as TGTGCCAGCAGCCGTCCGCTAGCGGGGAATACGCAGTATTTT. Its protein is CASSRPLAGNTQYF.

This chain uses TRBV6-5 with TRBJ2-7; 8 bases line up with TRBD1. CDR1 is MNHEY, CDR2 SVGAGI, per germline. Trimming took 3 bases from V and 4 from J; bases not matched to a gene: 11. The CDR3 totals 16 residues. The CDR3 loop reads CASSYQTGAAWYEQYF. In DNA, the CDR3 is TGTGCCAGCAGTTATCAGACAGGGGCAGCGTGGTACGAGCAGTACTTC.

The chain couples TRBV6-1 to TRBJ2-7, with 11 nucleotides matching TRBD1. Germline trimming cut 8 bases from V and 5 bases from J; bases unmatched to any gene: 5. The germline gives CDR1 MNHNS, CDR2 SASEGT. CDR3 length: 13 amino acids. CDR3 residues: CASFRDRGDEQYF. The CDR3, as DNA: TGTGCCAGCTTCCGGGACAGGGGGGACGAGCAGTACTTC.

As for this clone: The junction differs from germline at one of its ends, possibly a read error. The chain uses TRBV6-4 and TRBJ1-3; D is unclear. The germline V gene has CDR1 MRHNA and CDR2 SNTAGT. CDR3 size: 10 residues. CDR3 coding DNA: TGTGCCAGCAGTGCAGCCCTCGGGCATTTT. Amino acids: CASSAALGHF.

The chain employs TRBV5-5 and TRBJ1-1, with D possibly TRBD1 on 6 matching bases. Germline V gene lookup returns CDR1 SGHKS and CDR2 YYEKEE (reference sequence). This CDR3 contains 14 residues. The V gene lost 4 bases and the J gene lost 5 bases, with 15 bases spanning the gap. The chain's CDR3 is CASSPGGAVTEAFF. CDR3 sequence (DNA): TGTGCCAGCAGCCCTGGGGGGGCCGTGACTGAAGCTTTCTTT.

This clone appeared once. This sequence joins TRBV5-1 and TRBJ1-1, with D perhaps TRBD1 (5 bases). Germline CDR1 reads SGHRS; CDR2 reads YFSETQ. The CDR3 spans 13 residues. Trimming stripped 4 bases from V and 1 base from J, with 8 bases between. The CDR3 region has the DNA TGCGCCAGCAGCCTGGGACCGAACACTGAAGCTTTCTTT. This gives the protein CASSLGPNTEAFF.

This chain uses TRBV5-1 with TRBJ2-3; D gene ambiguous. Germline V gene lookup returns CDR1 SGHRS and CDR2 YFSETQ. V lost 0 bases, J lost 2 bases, and 10 bases lay in between. The CDR3 covers 15 residues. CDR3 residues: CASSLVVPPTDTQYF. In nucleotides, the CDR3 is TGCGCCAGCAGCTTGGTCGTCCCACCCACAGATACGCAGTATTTT.

A single count supports this clone. The gene calls are TRBV27 and TRBJ2-6, with a weak D call TRBD2 (5 bases). Per germline, CDR1 MNHEY and CDR2 SMNVEV (reference sequence). This CDR3 is built from 13 residues. The V and J ends lost 8 bases and 1 base respectively, with 6 bases between them. The CDR3 protein is CASRGSGANVLTF. CDR3 DNA sequence: TGTGCCAGCCGGGGTTCTGGGGCCAACGTCCTGACTTTC.

J is TRBJ1-4 and V is TRBV28; unclear D gene. The length of the CDR3 is 11 residues. Trimming stripped 5 bases from V and 8 bases from J, with 6 bases between. Germline CDR1 is MDHEN and CDR2 is SYDVKM. This CDR3 reads CASSRREKLFF. CDR3 nucleotides: TGTGCCAGCAGTAGAAGGGAAAAACTGTTTTTT.

V and J are TRBV2 and TRBJ1-3, with D possibly matching TRBD1 (6 bases). V was shortened by 7 bases and J by 2 bases, with 9 bases between the two germline ends. The CDR3 has 13 amino acids. Germline-derived CDR1 and CDR2 are SNHLY and FYNNEI. The CDR3 is CASTAGAGNTIYF. Written as DNA, the CDR3 is TGTGCCAGCACGGCAGGGGCTGGAAACACCATATATTTT.

The J gene is TRBJ2-5, the V gene TRBV4-1, with D maybe TRBD1 (7 bases). Per the germline V gene, CDR1 is MGHRA and CDR2 is YSYEKL. The CDR3 covers 16 residues. V was clipped by 0 bases and J by 4 bases, with 15 bases between them. In DNA, the CDR3 is TGCGCCAGCAGCCAAGATGCGGGTCAGGGGGGAGAGACCCAGTACTTC. Translation gives CASSQDAGQGGETQYF.

The chain is built from TRBV28 and TRBJ1-5; 9 bases match TRBD1. The V segment lost 0 bases and the J segment 1 base; nucleotides outside the gene matches: 4. The CDR3 spans 17 residues. Germline V gives CDR1 MDHEN, CDR2 SYDVKM. This CDR3 reads CASSLWIGQGSNQPQHF. The CDR3 DNA reads as TGTGCCAGCAGTTTATGGATAGGACAGGGGAGCAATCAGCCCCAGCATTTT.

This chain joins TRBV18 and TRBJ2-2; 14 positions match TRBD2. Germline CDR1 and CDR2: KGHSH and LQKENI. Unmatched junction bases numbered 2, after V lost 2 bases and J lost 0 bases. CDR3 length: 18 amino acids. CDR3 sequence reads: CASSPSGLAGANTGELFF. In DNA form, the CDR3 reads TGTGCCAGCTCACCATCGGGACTAGCGGGGGCGAACACCGGGGAGCTGTTTTTT.

V gene TRBV18 combines with J gene TRBJ1-1, with a possible D match to TRBD1 (6 bases). This CDR3 is built from 13 residues. Germline assignment: CDR1 KGHSH and CDR2 LQKENI. V lost 6 bases to trimming and J lost 1 base, with 9 bases between them. The CDR3 here is CASSRGGNTEAFF. Here the CDR3 DNA reads TGTGCCAGCTCCAGGGGCGGGAACACTGAAGCTTTCTTT. The full variable domain, rest sourced from reference TRBV18 and TRBJ1-1, is NAGVMQNPRHLVRRRGQEARLRCSPMKGHSHVYWYRQLPEEGLKFMVYLQKENIIDESGMPKERFSAEFPKEGPSILRIQQVVRGDSAAYFCASSRGGNTEAFFGQGTRLTVV.

The chain links TRBV15 to TRBJ1-1; a possible D gene is TRBD1 (6 bases). This CDR3 has 15 residues. The germline gives CDR1 LNHNV, CDR2 YYDKDF (reference sequence). Trimming stripped 3 bases from V and 4 bases from J, with 15 bases between. CDR3 DNA: TGTGCCACCAGCAGTAGGGTAGGGGGTGGCACTGAAGCTTTCTTT. It codes for CATSSRVGGGTEAFF.

In DNA form, the CDR3 reads TGTGCCAGCACCAACCAAAACAATGAGCAGTTCTTC. It codes for CASTNQNNEQFF. The genes are TRBV11-3 and TRBJ2-1; D gene uncertain. CDR1 is SGHNT, CDR2 YENEEA, per germline. The V end lost 7 bases, the J end lost 5 bases, and 9 bases lay between the germline ends. The CDR3 runs to 12 residues.

Here the CDR3 DNA reads TGTGCCAGCAGTTACACAGCCCTCTCCTACAATGAGCAGTTCTTC. It codes for CASSYTALSYNEQFF. The chain recombines TRBV6-6 with TRBJ2-1, with D unresolved. Germline V gene sequence: CDR1 MNHNY, CDR2 SVGAGI (reference sequence). The CDR3 extends over 15 amino acids. V lost 2 bases to trimming and J lost 0 bases, with 8 bases between them.

The chain carries TRBV14 and TRBJ2-5; 12 bases line up with TRBD1. From germline, CDR1 is SGHDN and CDR2 FVKESK. The V gene end was trimmed by 8 bases and the J gene end by 4 bases; junction bases not matched to a gene: 5. The CDR3 runs 14 residues. CDR3 in DNA: TGTGCCAGCCAGGGACAGGGGGCCGGAGAGACCCAGTACTTC. This gives the protein CASQGQGAGETQYF.

V gene TRBV7-3 combines with J gene TRBJ2-3, with D perhaps TRBD2 (6 bases). This CDR3 contains 15 residues. CDR1 SGHTA and CDR2 FQGTGA come from the germline V gene. Trimming stripped 0 bases from V and 6 bases from J, with 13 bases between. The CDR3 region has the DNA TGTGCCAGCAGCTTAACCGGGGGTAAGACGGATACGCAGTATTTT. Protein product: CASSLTGGKTDTQYF.

DNA of the CDR3: TGTGCCAGCTCGGACGCCGTCTACGAGCAGTACTTC. This encodes CASSDAVYEQYF. The rearrangement joins TRBV18 to TRBJ2-7, with D uncertain. V was cut by 6 bases and J by 3 bases, with 9 bases left in between. The germline V gene has CDR1 KGHSH and CDR2 LQKENI. The CDR3 length is 12 residues.

The rearrangement uses TRBV9 and TRBJ2-5; D is ambiguous. V shed 0 bases and J shed 7 bases, with 10 bases lying between them. Looked up from germline, CDR1 is SGDLS and CDR2 is YYNGEE. The CDR3 contains 13 residues. The CDR3 loop is CASSVEWSGTQYF. CDR3 nucleotide sequence: TGTGCCAGCAGCGTAGAATGGTCAGGGACCCAGTACTTC.

Worth noting for this clone: At one end, the junction sequence differs from germline, possibly due to a read error. The rearrangement uses TRBV2 and TRBJ1-1; D is undetermined. Germline CDR1 reads SNHLY; CDR2 reads FYNNEI. The CDR3 spans 13 residues. CDR3 nucleotide sequence: TGTGCCAACAGTCTCTTCATGAACACTGAAGCTTTCTTT. Translation gives CANSLFMNTEAFF. The full variable domain, its missing parts supplied by reference TRBV2 and TRBJ1-1, is EPEVTQTPSHQVTQMGQEVILRCVPISNHLYFYWYRQILGQKVEFLVSFYNNEISEKSEIFDDQFSVERPDGSNFTLKIRSTKLEDSAMYFCANSLFMNTEAFFGQGTRLTVV.